Listed here are 28 T cell receptor beta chains from one sample, sequenced in a study of blood T cell repertoires in COVID-19. Here immunoSEQ multiplex PCR was the method, and the copy in TCRdb shows in-frame clones only, minus some. The sample holds about 59,000 clones, more than 60% seen once. Source material: peripheral blood. These receptors were obtained from a woman in her seventies with acute or convalescent COVID-19.

For the CDR3, the DNA is TGTGCCAGCTCACCAGGACAGCACAATCAAGAGACCCAGTACTTC. Translating gives CASSPGQHNQETQYF. The chain is built from TRBV18 and TRBJ2-5; a weak D match, TRBD1 (6 bases). Deletions cut 2 bases from V and 2 bases from J, with 12 bases between. Germline CDR1 is KGHSH and CDR2 is LQKENI. CDR3 length equals 15 residues.

The sample holds a few counts of this clone. The V call is TRBV24-1, the J call TRBJ1-5; 8 positions match TRBD1. V dropped 9 bases and J dropped 0; count of bases not matched to a gene: 3. The V gene's germline CDR1 is KGHDR and CDR2 SFDVKD. The CDR3 has 14 amino acids. Here the CDR3 reads CATRGTGSNQPQHF. The CDR3 DNA sequence: TGTGCCACCCGAGGGACAGGTAGCAATCAGCCCCAGCATTTT.

The gene calls are TRBV9 and TRBJ2-3; 10 bases line up with TRBD2. The germline CDR1 and CDR2 sequences are SGDLS and YYNGEE. The CDR3 consists of 16 residues. After removal of 3 bases from V and 2 bases from J, the junction contained 6 bases not matched to a gene. The CDR3: CASSAQRGGITDTQYF. The CDR3 nucleotides are TGTGCCAGCAGCGCTCAGCGGGGGGGCATCACAGATACGCAGTATTTT.

This clone has only a few counts. V and J are TRBV5-1 and TRBJ1-2; no firm D call. The length of the CDR3 is 14 residues. Germline assignment: CDR1 SGHRS and CDR2 YFSETQ. The V gene lost 4 bases and the J gene lost 1 base, with 11 bases spanning the gap. The DNA of the CDR3 is TGCGCCAGCAGCCCGGCGGCTAGTAACTATGGCTACACCTTC. It encodes CASSPAASNYGYTF.

The genes are TRBV6-5 and TRBJ1-2; the D gene is possibly TRBD1 (5 bases). The CDR3 is 15 residues long. V was clipped by 4 bases and J by 5 bases, with 17 bases between them. In germline, CDR1 is MNHEY, CDR2 SVGAGI. The CDR3 bases are TGTGCCAGCAGTTCCTCAGCTGGAAGGGGTTATGGCTACACCTTC. This gives the protein CASSSSAGRGYGYTF.

The chain is built from TRBV27 and TRBJ1-5, with 8 bases lining up with TRBD1. V gave up 5 bases and J gave up 6 bases; unmatched junction bases: 9. Germline loops: CDR1 MNHEY, CDR2 SMNVEV (reference sequence). The CDR3 consists of 15 residues. CDR3 bases: TGTGCCAGCAGTCCTGGACAGGGTGGGTTTCAGCCCCAGCATTTT. Protein sequence: CASSPGQGGFQPQHF.

The chain combines TRBV20-1 with TRBJ1-2; D is unresolved. Germline lookup yields CDR1 DFQATT and CDR2 SNEGSKA (reference sequence). The V end was cut by 6 bases, the J end by 6 bases, with 5 bases between. CDR3 size: 9 residues. This CDR3 is CSAPDGYTF. CDR3 DNA sequence: TGCAGTGCGCCGGATGGCTACACCTTC.

This sequence joins TRBV5-4 and TRBJ1-6; unclear D gene. CDR1 is SGHNT, CDR2 YYREEE, per germline (reference sequence). The V end lost 5 bases, the J end lost 0 bases, and 18 bases lay between the germline ends. The CDR3 totals 18 residues. This chain's CDR3 is CASSRGPFASSYNSPLHF. The CDR3 DNA sequence: TGTGCCAGCAGTCGTGGGCCCTTCGCGAGCTCCTATAATTCACCCCTCCACTTT.

CDR3 sequence reads: CASSLRASGGARDTQYF. The CDR3 DNA sequence: TGTGCCAGCAGCTTAAGGGCTAGCGGGGGGGCCCGAGATACGCAGTATTTT. The genes are TRBV11-2 and TRBJ2-3, with 12 nucleotides matching TRBD2. Germline V lookup: CDR1 SGHAT, CDR2 FQNNGV. V lost 2 bases, J lost 5 bases, and 8 bases stayed unmatched. The CDR3 spans 17 residues.

The chain couples TRBV6-5 to TRBJ2-3; TRBD2 might be the D (5 bases). Trimming pared 3 bases from V and 0 bases from J, leaving 10 bases between. The CDR3 length is 15 residues. Germline values: CDR1 MNHEY, CDR2 SVGAGI. CDR3 protein: CASSYQRTSTDTQYF. The CDR3 bases are TGTGCCAGCAGTTATCAGCGGACCAGCACAGATACGCAGTATTTT.

The V call is TRBV9, the J call TRBJ2-3; 8 bases are a match to TRBD2. Germline V gene data show CDR1 as SGDLS and CDR2 as YYNGEE. Losses at the gene ends were 3 bases for V and 4 bases for J; bases not matched to a gene: 13. The CDR3 spans 17 residues. The CDR3 bases are TGTGCCAGCAGCGCCCCGTCCGGCGGGGGGCGCGCAGATACGCAGTATTTT. It is translated as CASSAPSGGGRADTQYF.

The chain carries TRBV5-1 and TRBJ2-5, with 9 bases aligning to TRBD1. Germline V gives CDR1 SGHRS, CDR2 YFSETQ. The CDR3 runs to 14 residues. V shed 4 bases and J 3 bases; nucleotides not matched to a gene: 4. The CDR3 DNA is TGCGCCAGCAGCCCGGGACAGGGCAAAGAGACCCAGTACTTC. Amino acid sequence: CASSPGQGKETQYF.

The CDR3: CASSSTPGLAGTGSTHIQYF. CDR3 bases: TGTGCCAGCAGCTCCACCCCCGGGCTAGCGGGGACAGGATCTACCCACATTCAGTACTTC. The chain uses TRBV21-1 and TRBJ2-4; the DNA was not compared with TRBD2, the D call given in the table. TRBV21-1 constitutes a pseudogene. The length of the CDR3 is 20 residues.

There are a few counts of this clone. The chain joins TRBV5-4 to TRBJ1-2; 12 bases are shared with TRBD1. With 3 bases clipped from V and 7 bases from J, the junction kept 4 bases outside the gene matches. This CDR3 region has 14 residues. Per the germline V gene, CDR1 is SGHNT and CDR2 is YYREEE (reference sequence). CDR3 protein: CASSWDRGLVGYTF. As DNA, the CDR3 is TGTGCCAGCAGCTGGGACAGGGGGCTTGTTGGCTACACCTTC.

A few counts support this clone. The gene calls are TRBV9 and TRBJ1-1; D is possibly TRBD1 (6 bases). From germline, CDR1 is SGDLS and CDR2 YYNGEE. The CDR3 runs to 14 residues. The V end lost 3 bases, the J end lost 4 bases, and 13 bases lay between the germline ends. This chain's CDR3 is CASSGPQGSTEAFF. CDR3 sequence (DNA): TGTGCCAGCAGCGGTCCCCAGGGGAGCACTGAAGCTTTCTTT.

The chain combines TRBV2 with TRBJ1-2; D is perhaps TRBD1 (6 bases). Germline CDR1 reads SNHLY; CDR2 reads FYNNEI. CDR3 length: 11 amino acids. V gave up 11 bases and J gave up 4 bases, with 11 bases separating them. The CDR3, as DNA: TGTGCCGAACAGGGACCCTATGGCTACACCTTC. The encoded protein is CAEQGPYGYTF. The full variable domain, rest sourced from reference TRBV2 and TRBJ1-2, is EPEVTQTPSHQVTQMGQEVILRCVPISNHLYFYWYRQILGQKVEFLVSFYNNEISEKSEIFDDQFSVERPDGSNFTLKIRSTKLEDSAMYFCAEQGPYGYTFGSGTRLTVV.

V usage is TRBV5-5 and J usage is TRBJ2-1; 7 bases agree with TRBD1. The CDR3 spans 15 residues. Trimming at V came to 2 bases and at J to 2 bases, leaving 4 bases not matched to a gene. The germline CDR1 and CDR2 sequences are SGHKS and YYEKEE (reference sequence). In nucleotides, the CDR3 is TGTGCCAGCAGCTTCCGGGACAGAGCCTACAATGAGCAGTTCTTC. This encodes CASSFRDRAYNEQFF.

V is TRBV5-1 and J is TRBJ2-1; 9 nucleotides match TRBD2. CDR1 is SGHRS, CDR2 YFSETQ, per germline. The CDR3 covers 15 residues. The junction had 6 bases not matched to a gene; V was cut back by 2 bases and J by 6 bases. The CDR3 region is CASSFKSGGTNEQFF. CDR3 in DNA: TGCGCCAGCAGCTTTAAAAGCGGGGGGACCAATGAGCAGTTCTTC.

J is TRBJ1-4 and V is TRBV7-8; D is possibly TRBD1 (5 bases). There are 14 residues in the CDR3. V lost 6 bases, J lost 3 bases, and 11 bases lay in between. Germline V lookup: CDR1 SGHVS, CDR2 FQNEAQ. DNA of the CDR3: TGTGCCAGCAGATTAAGGGGTTCTAATGAAAAACTGTTTTTT. Its translation: CASRLRGSNEKLFF. Combining the CDR3 with reference TRBV7-8 and TRBJ1-4 gives the whole variable domain GAGVSQSPRYKVAKRGQDVALRCDPISGHVSLFWYQQALGQGPEFLTYFQNEAQLDKSGLPSDRFFAERPEGSVSTLKIQRTQQEDSAVYLCASRLRGSNEKLFFGSGTQLSVL.

The chain uses TRBV7-9 and TRBJ1-1; D is perhaps TRBD1 (5 bases). Germline V gives CDR1 SEHNR, CDR2 FQNEAQ (reference sequence). V lost 4 bases to trimming and J lost 7 bases, with 10 bases between them. CDR3 length: 12 amino acids. CDR3: CASSSPRVEAFF. The CDR3 coding sequence is TGTGCCAGCAGCTCGCCCAGGGTTGAAGCTTTCTTT.

This clone is medium-sized within its sample. The gene calls are TRBV20-1 and TRBJ2-3; a weak D match, TRBD1 (5 bases). Germline V CDR1 and CDR2: DFQATT, SNEGSKA (reference sequence). Trimming took off 3 bases at V and 3 bases at J, with 10 bases between the two ends. CDR3 length: 13 residues. This CDR3 reads CSASLSGTDTQYF. The DNA for the CDR3 is TGCAGTGCTAGTTTGTCAGGGACAGATACGCAGTATTTT.

J is TRBJ1-5 and V is TRBV7-6; D remains ambiguous. This CDR3 spans 18 amino acids. Germline V gene data show CDR1 as SGHVS and CDR2 as FNYEAQ. The ends were cut back, 0 bases at V and 0 bases at J, with 15 bases in the middle. CDR3 residues: CASSLAGYSAYSNQPQHF. The CDR3, as DNA: TGTGCCAGCAGCTTAGCCGGTTACAGTGCCTATAGCAATCAGCCCCAGCATTTT.

The J gene is TRBJ1-2, the V gene TRBV20-1; 8 bases agree with TRBD1. Looked up from germline, CDR1 is DFQATT and CDR2 is SNEGSKA (reference sequence). CDR3 length: 15 residues. V was clipped by 3 bases and J by 4 bases; unmatched bases: 10. CDR3 nucleotide sequence: TGCAGTGCTAGTGTGGAGCGGACAGGGATCTATGGCTACACCTTC. Protein: CSASVERTGIYGYTF.

This clone came up a few times. This sequence joins TRBV4-1 and TRBJ2-5; D is undetermined. There are 12 residues in the CDR3. Germline CDR1 reads MGHRA; CDR2 reads YSYEKL. V lost 0 bases and J 5 bases, leaving 4 bases between the germline ends. CDR3 protein: CASSQERETQYF. In nucleotides, the CDR3 is TGCGCCAGCAGCCAAGAGAGGGAGACCCAGTACTTC.

V and J are TRBV18 and TRBJ1-1, with D tentatively TRBD1 (6 bases). The V gene's germline CDR1 is KGHSH and CDR2 LQKENI. Trimming removed 1 base at V and 6 bases at J, with 12 bases between. This CDR3 region has 14 residues. CDR3 protein: CASSPQGGIAEAFF. CDR3 DNA: TGTGCCAGCTCACCACAGGGGGGGATCGCTGAAGCTTTCTTT.

V and J are TRBV7-8 and TRBJ1-6, with 7 positions matching TRBD1. V dropped 4 bases and J dropped 10; count of bases not matched to a gene: 10. The CDR3 is 15 residues long. CDR1 and CDR2 (germline): SGHVS, FQNEAQ. DNA for the CDR3: TGTGCCAGCAGCTCCACGGGATCCAGGGGGTCACCCCTCCACTTT. As protein: CASSSTGSRGSPLHF.

This clone has just one count. The V and J genes are TRBV18 and TRBJ2-2; 9 nucleotides align to TRBD1. The CDR3 has 15 residues. Per germline, CDR1 KGHSH and CDR2 LQKENI. The V gene end was trimmed by 2 bases and the J gene end by 5 bases; junction bases not matched to a gene: 3. The DNA of the CDR3 is TGTGCCAGCTCACCAAGGACAGGGGAAACCGGGGAGCTGTTTTTT. Its translation is CASSPRTGETGELFF.

This chain joins TRBV5-1 and TRBJ2-5, with 12 bases matching TRBD2. With V trimmed by 6 bases and J by 1 base, 7 bases remained unmatched. In germline, CDR1 is SGHRS, CDR2 YFSETQ. The CDR3 contains 16 residues. The chain's CDR3 is CASTPGLAGLQETQYF. The CDR3 DNA sequence: TGCGCCAGCACCCCGGGACTAGCGGGTCTCCAAGAGACCCAGTACTTC.